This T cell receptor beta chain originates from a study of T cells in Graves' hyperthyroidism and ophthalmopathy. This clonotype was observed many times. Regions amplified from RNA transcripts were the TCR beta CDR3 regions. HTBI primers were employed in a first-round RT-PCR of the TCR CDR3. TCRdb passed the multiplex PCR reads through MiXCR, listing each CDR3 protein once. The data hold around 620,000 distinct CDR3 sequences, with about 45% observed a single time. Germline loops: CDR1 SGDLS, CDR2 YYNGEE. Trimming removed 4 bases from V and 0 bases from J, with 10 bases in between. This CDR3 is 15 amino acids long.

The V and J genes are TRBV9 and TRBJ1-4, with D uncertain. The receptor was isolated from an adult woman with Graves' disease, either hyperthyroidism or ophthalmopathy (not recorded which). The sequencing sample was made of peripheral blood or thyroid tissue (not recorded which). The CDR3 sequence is CASSSTITTNEKLFF. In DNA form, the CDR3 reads TGTGCCAGCAGCTCAACGATAACAACTAATGAAAAACTGTTTTTT.